This TCR beta chain was recovered during a study of long-term antiretroviral therapy in people with HIV. General study points: No data were available on ART adherence, viral resistance or therapy changes. Every time point showed a repertoire led by clones expanded before ART. CDR3 lengths in HIV samples spanned a narrower range than controls. Samples were collected from the mid-2000s to the late 2010s under possibly less effective ART regimens.

Comment on this clone: Its antigen is not known.

Running of the v3.0 immunoSEQ assay took place at survey level. This table comes from immunoSEQ multiplex PCR, and its TCRdb copy is limited to in-frame clones, with some not included. The data show tens of thousands of clones, approximately 80% seen once. Germline V gene lookup returns CDR1 MGHRA and CDR2 YSYEKL. The germline V and J ends were trimmed by 2 bases and 6 bases, with 19 bases remaining between them. The CDR3 has 17 residues. The sequence was collected from a man between 25 and 39 years old with HIV. The sample in question was unsorted PBMCs, obtained around 4.3 years after starting antiretroviral therapy. The chain links TRBV4-1 to TRBJ1-4; TRBD1 might be the D (5 bases). As DNA, the CDR3 is TGCGCCAGCAGCCAACCTTGGCGCAGGGAGGTTTATGAAAAACTGTTTTTT. As protein: CASSQPWRREVYEKLFF.